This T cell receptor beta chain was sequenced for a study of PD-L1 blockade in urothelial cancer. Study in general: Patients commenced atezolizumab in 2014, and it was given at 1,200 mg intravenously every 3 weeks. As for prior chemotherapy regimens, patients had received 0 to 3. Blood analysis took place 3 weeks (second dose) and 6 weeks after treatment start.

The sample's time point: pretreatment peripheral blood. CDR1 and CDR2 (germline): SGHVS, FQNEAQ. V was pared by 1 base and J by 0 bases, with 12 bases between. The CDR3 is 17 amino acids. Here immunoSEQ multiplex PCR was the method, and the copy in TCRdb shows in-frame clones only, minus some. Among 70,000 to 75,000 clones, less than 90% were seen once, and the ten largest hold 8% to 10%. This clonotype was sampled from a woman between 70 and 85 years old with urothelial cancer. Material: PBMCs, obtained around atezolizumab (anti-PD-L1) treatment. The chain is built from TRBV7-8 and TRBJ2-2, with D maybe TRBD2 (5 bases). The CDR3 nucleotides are TGTGCCAGCAGCTTAGGTGGAGGAACCGCGAACACCGGGGAGCTGTTTTTT. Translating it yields CASSLGGGTANTGELFF.